The entry below gives a single T cell receptor beta chain sequence along with its context. Its binding antigen is unknown. Base quality data are lacking; no much larger clone is found one base away. Libraries came from the immunoSEQ multiplex PCR assay. Drawn from immuneACCESS, this table holds only the in-frame rearrangements with V and J called that TCRdb kept. Clones are partly lost; checked studies trace under half to an unresolved V gene and leave the rest unexplained. Present in this sample are tens of thousands of clones, roughly 90% of which were seen just once. Jointly, the top ten make up approximately 4.5% of the sample. The data derive from a study of technical replicates of blood from several donors (dated 2017 in TCRdb). Relative to germline, V is missing 4 bases and J is missing 7 bases, with 6 bases of the junction outside any gene match. CDR1 PRHDT and CDR2 FYEKMQ were looked up in the germline V gene (reference sequence). The CDR3 starts with the cysteine, ends with the phenylalanine, and has 13 residues. Only the CDR3 portion is preserved as DNA: 39 bases, with reading frame beginning at the first base.

The chain joins TRBV13 to TRBJ2-5, with TRBD2 identical over 7 junction bases. The sequenced sample was PBMCs. The source of this sequence is a human donor in good health. Some clones in this sample may be carry-over from other donors' samples. In nucleotide form, the sequence is TGTGCCAGCAGCTCCGGACTAGAGGGGACCCAGTACTTC. The encoded protein is CASSSGLEGTQYF.